The present T cell receptor (beta chain) was sequenced within a study of blood T cell repertoires in COVID-19 (dated by TCRdb to 2020 to 2021). As for the study more broadly: Samples from collaborators originated in the United States, Italy and Spain and spanned both the acute and convalescent phases of COVID-19. The material from the prospective study consisted of cDNA or gDNA derived from T cells, B-cell-depleted T cells, or PBMCs. Deeply sampled blood TCRbeta repertoires from subjects exposed to, actively infected with, or recovered from COVID-19 were included in the dataset. A freely available public database, intended as a resource for researchers studying the immune response to SARS-CoV-2, is where the repertoires were released. Samples were obtained from the ongoing ImmuneRACE study (first 160 participants) and from roughly 1,300 subjects provided by 6 global collaborators. The sample metadata nearly always contained a de-identified subject ID, COVID-19 status, age in years and sex. Where available, HLA class I and class II types were obtained from metadata supplied by the sample provider rather than from assay-based typing.

Each collaborating institution followed its own protocols to collect whole blood in K2EDTA tubes. For TCRbeta analysis, collaborators shipped samples as frozen whole blood, isolated PBMCs, or DNA extracted from either of those sample types. Via the germline V gene, CDR1 is SGHRS and CDR2 YFSETQ. Ends trimmed: V by 5 bases, J by 2 bases; bases unmatched to a gene: 3. The CDR3 spans 14 residues, from the cysteine through the phenylalanine. The read is trimmed to its CDR3 DNA, 42 bases read in frame from base 1. Remarks on this clone: The antigen this receptor binds is unknown. Base qualities are not recorded, but no much larger clone differs from it by a single base.

TCRbeta CDR3 regions were amplified from genomic DNA using the immunoSEQ Assay, a bias-controlled multiplex PCR. The study's own analysis went as follows. Within the assay, amplification of reference gene primers was used to estimate how many nucleated cells each sample contained. To quantify the absolute abundance of each unique TCRbeta CDR3 rearrangement, sequence reads were collapsed and filtered. Productive Simpson clonality was computed per sample as the square root of Simpson's diversity index over productive rearrangements. Drawn from immuneACCESS, this table holds only the in-frame rearrangements with V and J called that TCRdb kept. Clones are partly lost; checked studies trace under half to an unresolved V gene and leave the rest unexplained. V, J and clone size were drawn from that table, and D and trimming were deduced from the DNA. Here the sample has 62,000 or so clones; approximately 89% occur a single time. The ten largest clones add up to less than 2.5% of the sample.

Findings and caveats that apply to the study as a whole: How much clinical and demographic metadata was included differed by source and by participant, and the metadata was provided uncurated.

The sequence joins TRBV5-1 to TRBJ2-3; TRBD2 fits 9 bases in the junction. The clonotype originates from a human donor in a cohort sampled during active COVID-19. Material for sequencing was peripheral blood. In nucleotides, the sequence is TGCGCCAGCAGTAGCGGGGGACCCACAGATACGCAGTATTTT. It is translated as CASSSGGPTDTQYF.